Each of the 10 T cell receptor beta chains below was sequenced from the same sample in a study of T cell clonotyping in hematopoietic cell transplantation. Described time point: recipient sample about 28 days before transplant, after cytoreduction. Sequencing used immunoSEQ multiplex PCR; TCRdb keeps in-frame clones, though not all of them. The sample has 20,000 to 30,000 clones; around 80% are singletons. Sample: peripheral blood mononuclear cells, taken before stem cell transplant. Source of these receptors: a woman aged 55-69 years with acute myeloid leukemia. Some clones in this sample may be carry-over from other donors' samples.

The chain combines TRBV14 with TRBJ2-7; 10 bases are shared with TRBD2. Germline V lookup: CDR1 SGHDN, CDR2 FVKESK. J was trimmed by 3 bases and V by 0 bases; bases with no gene match: 5. This CDR3 has 16 residues. For the CDR3, the DNA is TGTGCCAGCAGCCAAGACCCACTAGCGGGGAACTACGAGCAGTACTTC. It is translated as CASSQDPLAGNYEQYF. Full variable domain (outside the CDR3, taken from reference TRBV14 and TRBJ2-7): EAGVTQFPSHSVIEKGQTVTLRCDPISGHDNLYWYRRVMGKEIKFLLHFVKESKQDESGMPNNRFLAERTGGTYSTLKVQPAELEDSGVYFCASSQDPLAGNYEQYFGPGTRLTVT.

The V and J genes are TRBV4-2 and TRBJ2-1; TRBD2 might be the D (5 bases). This CDR3 is built from 17 residues. The V end was cut by 0 bases, the J end by 0 bases, with 12 bases between. The germline CDR1 and CDR2 sequences are LGHNA and YNFKEQ. The CDR3 sequence: CASSQDFEGPSYNEQFF. CDR3 in DNA: TGTGCCAGCAGCCAAGATTTTGAGGGCCCCTCCTACAATGAGCAGTTCTTC.

This chain links TRBV4-3 with TRBJ2-2; weak D call: TRBD1 (7 bases). Per germline, CDR1 LGHNA and CDR2 YSLEER. V lost 5 bases to trimming and J lost 0 bases, with 19 bases between them. This CDR3 is 18 amino acids long. The CDR3: CASSSYPQGGTNTGELFF. Written as DNA, the CDR3 is TGCGCCAGCAGCTCCTACCCCCAGGGGGGTACGAACACCGGGGAGCTGTTTTTT.

The rearrangement links TRBV9 to TRBJ2-2, with D possibly matching TRBD1 (5 bases). This CDR3 has 13 amino acids. Trimming removed 3 bases from V and 4 bases from J, with 7 bases in between. From germline, CDR1 is SGDLS and CDR2 YYNGEE. CDR3 nucleotide sequence: TGTGCCAGCAGCGCGCAGGGCACCGGGGAGCTGTTTTTT. This codes for CASSAQGTGELFF.

The count of this clone is one. The rearrangement joins TRBV7-2 to TRBJ2-3, with 7 bases that match TRBD1. V trimming: 10 bases; J trimming: 0 bases; junction bases outside the gene matches: 4. Germline CDR1 is SGHTA and CDR2 is FQGNSA. The CDR3 totals 13 residues. The CDR3 sequence: CATGQSSTDTQYF. The CDR3 bases are TGTGCCACGGGACAGAGTAGCACAGATACGCAGTATTTT.

The chain carries TRBV27 and TRBJ1-6; unclear D gene. Trimming removed 8 bases at V and 1 base at J, with 9 bases between. The CDR3 is 14 amino acids. Per germline, CDR1 MNHEY and CDR2 SMNVEV (reference sequence). The chain's CDR3 is CASQPRSYNSPLHF. CDR3 DNA: TGTGCCAGCCAACCGAGGTCCTATAATTCACCCCTCCACTTT.

This clone appeared a single time. The chain joins TRBV28 to TRBJ1-1, with D unresolved. This CDR3 contains 14 residues. Germline CDR1 is MDHEN and CDR2 is SYDVKM. The V end lost 6 bases, the J end lost 5 bases, and 16 bases lay between the germline ends. The CDR3 protein is CASSPDARTTEAFF. CDR3 coding DNA: TGTGCCAGCAGCCCGGACGCCAGAACAACTGAAGCTTTCTTT.

Only one count was recorded for this clone. The gene calls are TRBV9 and TRBJ2-7; 7 nucleotides line up with TRBD2. This CDR3 has 15 residues. The junction had 10 bases not matched to a gene; V was cut back by 3 bases and J by 4 bases. Germline CDR1 reads SGDLS; CDR2 reads YYNGEE. The CDR3, as DNA: TGTGCCAGCAGCGAAACGGGACTACCTACTTACGAGCAGTACTTC. Its translation: CASSETGLPTYEQYF.

The rearrangement links TRBV10-3 to TRBJ2-7; weak D call: TRBD2 (6 bases). V was shortened by 8 bases and J by 6 bases, with 11 bases between the two germline ends. Germline CDR1 and CDR2: ENHRY and SYGVKD. This CDR3 region has 11 residues. CDR3 sequence reads: CAIRAGSEQYF. The DNA for the CDR3 is TGTGCCATCCGGGCGGGGTCCGAGCAGTACTTC.

This chain joins TRBV11-2 and TRBJ2-1; TRBD2 is a possible D gene (6 bases). Trimming left V 1 base short and J 3 bases short, with 13 bases between. CDR1 is SGHAT, CDR2 FQNNGV, per germline. The CDR3 consists of 16 residues. As DNA, the CDR3 is TGTGCCAGCAGCTTAGTACGGGGGATAGTCTACAATGAGCAGTTCTTC. Amino acids: CASSLVRGIVYNEQFF.